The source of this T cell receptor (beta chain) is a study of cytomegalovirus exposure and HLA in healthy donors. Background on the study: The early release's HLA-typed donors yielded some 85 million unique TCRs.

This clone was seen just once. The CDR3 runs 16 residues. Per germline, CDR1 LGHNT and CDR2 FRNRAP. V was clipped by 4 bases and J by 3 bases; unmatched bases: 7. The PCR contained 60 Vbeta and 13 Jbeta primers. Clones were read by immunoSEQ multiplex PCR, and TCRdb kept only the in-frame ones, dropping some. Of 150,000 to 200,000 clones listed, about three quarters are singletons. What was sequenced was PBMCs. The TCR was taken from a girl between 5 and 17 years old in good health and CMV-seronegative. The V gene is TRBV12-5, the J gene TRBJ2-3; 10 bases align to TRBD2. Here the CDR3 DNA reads TGTGCTAGTGGTTGGGCCGTACTAGCGGGGACAGATACGCAGTATTTT. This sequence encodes CASGWAVLAGTDTQYF.